This T cell receptor beta chain emerged from a study of radiotherapy plus CTLA-4 blockade in lung cancer (dated by TCRdb to the late 2010s). Some background on the complete study: Among enrolled patients, roughly 20% had an objective response and about 30% reached disease control. General findings and caveats noted by the study authors: The strongest predictors of response were reported to be early dynamic shifts in blood T cell clones along with a rise in serum interferon-beta following radiation. After treatment with radiotherapy and ipilimumab, TCR clones that came from tumors expanded in the peripheral blood.

The library was produced with the immunoSEQ multiplex PCR assay. TCRdb mirrors the immuneACCESS table, restricted to in-frame sequences. Some clones are absent from its copies; in checked studies, under half trace to an unresolved V gene, and the reason for the others is unknown. The sample table holds roughly 54,000 clones, of which 65% to 85% were seen once. The top ten hold 3.2% of the sample. V is reduced by 6 bases and J by 8 bases, leaving a spacing of 10 bases between them. The CDR3 has 11 amino acids, counting the end cysteine and phenylalanine. Left in the record is the CDR3 DNA by itself, 33 bases read in frame from the first base. CDR1 and CDR2 are drawn from the germline V gene: SQVTM, ANQGSEA. In this study, focal radiation therapy paired with CTLA-4 blockade (ipilimumab) was tested in patients who had chemo-refractory metastatic non-small-cell lung cancer. This clone was detected a few times. What this receptor recognizes is not known. No quality values exist for individual bases; no much larger clone is one base distant.

The V and J segments used are TRBV29-1 and TRBJ1-4, with the D gene not clear enough to name. Sequencing was performed on peripheral blood, taken from a patient treated with radiotherapy plus ipilimumab. This receptor was taken from a human donor with non-small cell lung cancer who had a partial response to radiotherapy plus ipilimumab. CDR3 loop: CSVWEVEKLFF. The base sequence is TGCAGCGTCTGGGAGGTAGAAAAACTGTTTTTT.